This T cell receptor (beta chain) was sequenced during a study of T-cell reconstitution after alpha-beta-depleted transplantation in children. The TCRbeta library incorporated unique molecular identifiers. TCRdb reprocessed the PCR reads with MiXCR, giving one entry per CDR3 protein. The sample consists of about 610,000 distinct CDR3 sequences, over 9.5% of them appearing once. Trimming removed 8 bases from V and 1 base from J; junction bases left unmatched: 9. In germline, CDR1 is SNHLY, CDR2 FYNNEI. This CDR3 region has 16 residues. The J gene is TRBJ2-3, the V gene TRBV2; TRBD2 matches at 10 bases. The sequence derives from a human donor who donated a stem cell graft to a child with acute myeloid leukemia. The sequencing used PBMCs from the stem cell graft donor, collected from the stem cell graft. This chain's CDR3 is CASSSGRALGTDTQYF. The CDR3 DNA is TGTGCCAGCTCCAGCGGGAGGGCCCTCGGCACAGATACGCAGTATTTT.